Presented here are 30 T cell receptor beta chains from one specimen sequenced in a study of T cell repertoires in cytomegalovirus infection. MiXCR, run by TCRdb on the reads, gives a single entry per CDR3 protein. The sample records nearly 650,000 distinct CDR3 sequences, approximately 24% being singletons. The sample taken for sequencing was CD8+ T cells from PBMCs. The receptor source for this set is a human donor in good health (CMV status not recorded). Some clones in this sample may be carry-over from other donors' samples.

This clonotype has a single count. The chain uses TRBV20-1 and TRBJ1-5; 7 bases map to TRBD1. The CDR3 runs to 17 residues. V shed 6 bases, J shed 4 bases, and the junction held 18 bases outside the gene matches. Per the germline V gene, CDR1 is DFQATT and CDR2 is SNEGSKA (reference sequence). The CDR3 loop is CSAHTPPGTEDNQPQHF. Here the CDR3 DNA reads TGCAGTGCCCACACCCCCCCCGGGACAGAGGATAATCAGCCCCAGCATTTT.

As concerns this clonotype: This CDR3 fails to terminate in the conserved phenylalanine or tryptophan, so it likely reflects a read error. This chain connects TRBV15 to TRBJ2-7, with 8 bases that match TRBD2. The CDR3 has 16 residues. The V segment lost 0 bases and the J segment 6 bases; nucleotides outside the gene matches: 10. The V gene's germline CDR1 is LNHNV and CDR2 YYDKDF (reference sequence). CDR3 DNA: TGTGCCACCAGCAGAGATCGGGGGGGACCCACCGGCGAGCAGTACTAC. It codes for CATSRDRGGPTGEQYY.

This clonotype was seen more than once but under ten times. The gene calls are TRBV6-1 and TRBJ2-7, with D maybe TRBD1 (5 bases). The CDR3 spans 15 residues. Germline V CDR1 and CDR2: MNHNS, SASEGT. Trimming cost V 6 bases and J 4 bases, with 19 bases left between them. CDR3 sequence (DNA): TGTGCCAGCAGCCCCATGCAGGGCAGATTGTACGAGCAGTACTTC. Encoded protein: CASSPMQGRLYEQYF.

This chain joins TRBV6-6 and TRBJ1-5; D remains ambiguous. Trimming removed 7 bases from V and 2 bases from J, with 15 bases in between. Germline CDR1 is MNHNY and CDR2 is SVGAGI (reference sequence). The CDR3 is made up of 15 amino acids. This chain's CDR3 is CASTQESIGNQPQHF. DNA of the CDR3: TGTGCCAGCACCCAGGAGAGTATCGGCAATCAGCCCCAGCATTTT.

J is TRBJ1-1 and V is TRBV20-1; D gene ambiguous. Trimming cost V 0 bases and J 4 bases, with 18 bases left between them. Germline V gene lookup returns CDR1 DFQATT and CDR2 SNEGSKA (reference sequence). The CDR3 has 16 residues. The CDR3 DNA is TGCAGTGCTAGAGATTCGAAGGATCTGCGCGTCACTGAAGCTTTCTTT. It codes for CSARDSKDLRVTEAFF.

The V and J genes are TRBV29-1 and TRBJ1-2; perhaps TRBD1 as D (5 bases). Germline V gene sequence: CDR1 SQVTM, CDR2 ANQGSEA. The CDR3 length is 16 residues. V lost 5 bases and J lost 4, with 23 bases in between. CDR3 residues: CSVPPRGDSMAYGYTF. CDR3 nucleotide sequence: TGCAGCGTTCCACCCCGGGGGGACTCGATGGCCTATGGCTACACCTTC.

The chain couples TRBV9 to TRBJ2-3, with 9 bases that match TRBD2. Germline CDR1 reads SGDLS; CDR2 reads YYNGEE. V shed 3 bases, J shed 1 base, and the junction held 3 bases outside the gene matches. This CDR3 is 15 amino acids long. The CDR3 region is CASSASGAGTDTQYF. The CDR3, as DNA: TGTGCCAGCAGCGCTAGCGGGGCGGGCACAGATACGCAGTATTTT.

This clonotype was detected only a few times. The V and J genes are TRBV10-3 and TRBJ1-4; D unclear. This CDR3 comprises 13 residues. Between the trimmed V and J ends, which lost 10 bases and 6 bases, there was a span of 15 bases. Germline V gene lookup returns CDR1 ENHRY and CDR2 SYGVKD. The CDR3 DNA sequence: TGTGCCACGAAAGATGCTGGACATGAAAAACTGTTTTTT. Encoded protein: CATKDAGHEKLFF.

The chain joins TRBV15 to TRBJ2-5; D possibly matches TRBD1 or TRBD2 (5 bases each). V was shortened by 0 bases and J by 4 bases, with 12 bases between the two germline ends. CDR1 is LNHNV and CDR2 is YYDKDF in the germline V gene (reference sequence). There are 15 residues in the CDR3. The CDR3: CATSREGPWGETQYF. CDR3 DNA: TGTGCCACCAGCAGAGAGGGACCTTGGGGAGAGACCCAGTACTTC.

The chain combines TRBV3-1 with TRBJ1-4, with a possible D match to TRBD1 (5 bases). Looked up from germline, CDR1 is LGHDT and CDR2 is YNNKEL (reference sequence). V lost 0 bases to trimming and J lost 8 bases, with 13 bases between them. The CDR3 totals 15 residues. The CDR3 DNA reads TGTGCCAGCAGCCAAGATGGGGAAGGGACCGAAAAACTGTTTTTT. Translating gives CASSQDGEGTEKLFF.

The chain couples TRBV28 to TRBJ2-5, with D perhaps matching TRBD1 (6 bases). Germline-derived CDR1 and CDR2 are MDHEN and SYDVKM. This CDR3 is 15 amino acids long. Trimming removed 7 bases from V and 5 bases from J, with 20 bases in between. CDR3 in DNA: TGTGCCAGCAATTCAAGGGCAGGGGTGGGGGAGACCCAGTACTTC. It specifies CASNSRAGVGETQYF.

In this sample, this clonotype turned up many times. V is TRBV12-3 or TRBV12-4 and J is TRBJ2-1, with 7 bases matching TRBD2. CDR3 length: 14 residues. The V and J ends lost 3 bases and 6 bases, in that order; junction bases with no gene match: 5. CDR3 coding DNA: TGTGCCAGCAGTTTGGGGGGGGTCGGCAATGAGCAGTTCTTC. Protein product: CASSLGGVGNEQFF.

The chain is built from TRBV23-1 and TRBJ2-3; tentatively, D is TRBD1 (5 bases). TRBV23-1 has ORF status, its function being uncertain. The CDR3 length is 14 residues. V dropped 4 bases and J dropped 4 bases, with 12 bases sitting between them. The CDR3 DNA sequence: TGCGCCAGCAGTCGAAGCTTCAGGGCAGATACGCAGTATTTT. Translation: CASSRSFRADTQYF.

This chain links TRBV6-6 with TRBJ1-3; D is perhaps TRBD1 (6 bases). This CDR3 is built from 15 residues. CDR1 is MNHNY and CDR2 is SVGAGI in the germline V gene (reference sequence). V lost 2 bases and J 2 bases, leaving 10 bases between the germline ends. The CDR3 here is CASSYIQGPGNTIYF. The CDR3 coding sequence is TGTGCCAGCAGTTACATCCAGGGGCCTGGAAACACCATATATTTT.

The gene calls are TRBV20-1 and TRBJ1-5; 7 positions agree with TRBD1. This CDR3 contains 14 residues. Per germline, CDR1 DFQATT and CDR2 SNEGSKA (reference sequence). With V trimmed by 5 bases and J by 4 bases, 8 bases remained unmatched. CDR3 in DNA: TGCAGTGCTGAAGGGACAGACACAAATCAGCCCCAGCATTTT. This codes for CSAEGTDTNQPQHF.

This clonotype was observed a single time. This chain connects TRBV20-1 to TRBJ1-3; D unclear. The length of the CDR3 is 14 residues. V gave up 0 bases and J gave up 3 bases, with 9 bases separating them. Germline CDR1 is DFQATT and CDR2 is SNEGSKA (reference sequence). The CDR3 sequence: CSAREASFGNTIYF. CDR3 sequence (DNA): TGCAGTGCTAGAGAGGCAAGCTTTGGAAACACCATATATTTT.

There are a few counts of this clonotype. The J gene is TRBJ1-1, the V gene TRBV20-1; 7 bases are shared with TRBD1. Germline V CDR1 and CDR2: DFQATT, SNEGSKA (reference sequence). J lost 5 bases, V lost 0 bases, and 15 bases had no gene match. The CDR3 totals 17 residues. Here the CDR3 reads CSARDEGGSYSITEAFF. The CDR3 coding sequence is TGCAGTGCTAGAGATGAAGGGGGCAGCTATTCCATAACTGAAGCTTTCTTT.

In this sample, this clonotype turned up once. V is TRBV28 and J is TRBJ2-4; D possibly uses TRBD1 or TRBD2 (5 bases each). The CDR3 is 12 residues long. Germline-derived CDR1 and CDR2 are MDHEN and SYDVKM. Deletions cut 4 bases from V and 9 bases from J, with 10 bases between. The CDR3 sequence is CASSWPGGIQYF. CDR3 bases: TGTGCCAGCAGTTGGCCTGGGGGCATTCAGTACTTC.

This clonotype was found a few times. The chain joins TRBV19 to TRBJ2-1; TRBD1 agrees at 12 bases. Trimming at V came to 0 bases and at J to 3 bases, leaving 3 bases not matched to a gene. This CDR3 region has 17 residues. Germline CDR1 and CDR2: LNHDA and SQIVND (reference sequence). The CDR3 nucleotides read TGTGCCAGTAGTATAGAGGGACAGGGGGCTGGCTACAATGAGCAGTTCTTC. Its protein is CASSIEGQGAGYNEQFF. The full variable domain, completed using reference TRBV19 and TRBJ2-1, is DGGITQSPKYLFRKEGQNVTLSCEQNLNHDAMYWYRQDPGQGLRLIYYSQIVNDFQKGDIAEGYSVSREKKESFPLTVTSAQKNPTAFYLCASSIEGQGAGYNEQFFGPGTRLTVL.

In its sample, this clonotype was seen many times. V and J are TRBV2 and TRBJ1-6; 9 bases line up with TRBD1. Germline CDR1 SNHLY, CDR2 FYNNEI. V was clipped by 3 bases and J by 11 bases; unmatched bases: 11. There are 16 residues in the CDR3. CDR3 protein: CASSEGTGLFLTPLHF. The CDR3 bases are TGTGCCAGCAGTGAGGGGACAGGGCTTTTCCTGACACCCCTCCACTTT.

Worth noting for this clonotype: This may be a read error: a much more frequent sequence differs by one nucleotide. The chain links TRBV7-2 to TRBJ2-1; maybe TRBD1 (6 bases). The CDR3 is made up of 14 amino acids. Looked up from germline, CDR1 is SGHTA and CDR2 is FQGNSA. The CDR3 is CANSFHGTKDEQFF. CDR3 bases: TGTGCCAACAGCTTTCACGGGACAAAGGATGAGCAGTTCTTC.

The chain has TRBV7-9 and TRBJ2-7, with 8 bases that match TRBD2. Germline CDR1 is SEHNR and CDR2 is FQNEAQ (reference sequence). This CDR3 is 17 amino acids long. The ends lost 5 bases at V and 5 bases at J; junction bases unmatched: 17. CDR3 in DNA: TGTGCCAGCAGCCCGGGCCCAGGACTAGCTCTCTTAAACGAGCAGTACGTC. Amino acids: CASSPGPGLALLNEQYV.

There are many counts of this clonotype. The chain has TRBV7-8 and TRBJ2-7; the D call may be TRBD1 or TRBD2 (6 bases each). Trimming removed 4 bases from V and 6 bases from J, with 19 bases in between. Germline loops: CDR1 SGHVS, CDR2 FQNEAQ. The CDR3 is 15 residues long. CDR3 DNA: TGTGCCAGCAGCTCCCGTAGGGGGGCCGCCCCCGAGCAGTACGTC. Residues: CASSSRRGAAPEQYV.

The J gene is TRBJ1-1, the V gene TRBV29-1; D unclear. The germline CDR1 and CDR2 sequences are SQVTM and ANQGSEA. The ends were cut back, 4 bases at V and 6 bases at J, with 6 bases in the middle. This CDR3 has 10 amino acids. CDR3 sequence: CSVGAPEAFF. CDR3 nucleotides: TGCAGCGTTGGGGCCCCTGAAGCTTTCTTT.

CDR3 amino acids: CASSPPTSGGTGGEQFF. CDR3 DNA: TGTGCCAGCAGCCCGCCTACTAGCGGGGGGACGGGGGGTGAGCAGTTCTTC. The chain carries TRBV7-9 and TRBJ2-1; 12 nucleotides agree with TRBD2. This CDR3 contains 17 residues. Germline values: CDR1 SEHNR, CDR2 FQNEAQ (reference sequence). V lost 5 bases and J lost 9; bases outside the gene matches: 14.

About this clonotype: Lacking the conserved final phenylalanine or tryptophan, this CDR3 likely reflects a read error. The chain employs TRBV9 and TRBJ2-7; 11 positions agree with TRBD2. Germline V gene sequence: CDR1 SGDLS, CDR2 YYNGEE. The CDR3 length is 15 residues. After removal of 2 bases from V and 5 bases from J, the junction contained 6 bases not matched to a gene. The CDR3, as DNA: TGTGCCAGCAGCGTCACCGGGACTAGCGGCGACGAGCAGTACTCC. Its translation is CASSVTGTSGDEQYS.

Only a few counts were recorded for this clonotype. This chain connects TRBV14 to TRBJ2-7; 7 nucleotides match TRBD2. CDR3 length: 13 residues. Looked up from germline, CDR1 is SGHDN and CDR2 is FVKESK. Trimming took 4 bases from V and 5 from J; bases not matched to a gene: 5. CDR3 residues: CASSLFRGDEQYF. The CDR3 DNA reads TGTGCCAGCAGCCTCTTTCGGGGGGACGAGCAGTACTTC.

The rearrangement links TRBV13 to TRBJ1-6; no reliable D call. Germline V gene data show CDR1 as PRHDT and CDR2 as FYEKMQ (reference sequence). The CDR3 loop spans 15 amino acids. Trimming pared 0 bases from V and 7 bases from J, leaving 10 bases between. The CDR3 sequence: CASSLGPAENSPLHF. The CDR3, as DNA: TGTGCCAGCAGCTTAGGCCCGGCCGAGAATTCACCCCTCCACTTT.

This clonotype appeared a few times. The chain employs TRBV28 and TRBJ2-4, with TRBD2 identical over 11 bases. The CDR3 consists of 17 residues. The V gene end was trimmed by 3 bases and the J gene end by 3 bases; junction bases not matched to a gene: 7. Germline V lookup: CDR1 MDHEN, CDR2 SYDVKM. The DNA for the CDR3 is TGTGCCAGCAGTTTTTTAGCGGGGGGGCTGGGCAAAAACATTCAGTACTTC. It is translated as CASSFLAGGLGKNIQYF.

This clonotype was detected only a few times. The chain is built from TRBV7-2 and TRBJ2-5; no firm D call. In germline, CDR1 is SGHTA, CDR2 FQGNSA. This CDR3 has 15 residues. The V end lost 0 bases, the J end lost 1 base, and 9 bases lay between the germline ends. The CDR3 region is CASSLAIRSQETQYF. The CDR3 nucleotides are TGTGCCAGCAGCTTAGCAATACGATCCCAAGAGACCCAGTACTTC.